A selection of T cell receptor beta chains follows, all from one sample in a study of blood T cell repertoires in COVID-19. TCRdb keeps only in-frame clones here, not all; method: immunoSEQ multiplex PCR. The repertoire includes roughly 220,000 clones, 80% to 85% of them detected once, and 4% to 6% sits in the top ten. Sequencing used peripheral blood. Source of these receptors: a woman aged 55-70 years who had recovered from COVID-19. CDR3s include the opening cysteine and the closing phenylalanine or tryptophan. Each record gives: V gene, clone size, D gene, J gene, CDR3 protein, CDR3 DNA. D genes are given only for firm matches. The size entry is marked missing in some rows and otherwise reads once, few, many or a size class.

TRBV4-1,once,TRBD2,TRBJ2-2,CASSPGGATGELFF,TGCGCCAGCAGCCCGGGGGGGGCCACCGGGGAGCTGTTTTTT
TRBV5-4,-,-,TRBJ2-5,CASSLLIAKETQYF,TGTGCCAGCAGCTTGTTAATAGCCAAAGAGACCCAGTACTTC
TRBV9,-,-,TRBJ1-1,CASSVAPGLLNGNTEAFF,TGTGCCAGCAGCGTAGCCCCGGGACTATTAAACGGGAACACTGAAGCTTTCTTT
TRBV4-3,-,TRBD2,TRBJ2-5,CASSPGTSGRGNQETQYF,TGCGCCAGCAGCCCTGGGACTAGCGGGCGGGGGAACCAAGAGACCCAGTACTTC
TRBV2,-,TRBD1,TRBJ2-1,CASSNQDRGGNEQFF,TGTGCCAGCAGTAACCAGGACAGGGGAGGCAATGAGCAGTTCTTC
TRBV15,-,TRBD2,TRBJ2-3,CATSSGLVHTDTQYF,TGTGCCACCAGCAGTGGACTAGTTCACACCGATACGCAGTATTTT
TRBV6-1,-,-,TRBJ1-1,CASSDRDYTEAFF,TGTGCCAGCAGTGACAGGGACTACACTGAAGCTTTCTTT
TRBV5-1,once,TRBD2,TRBJ2-1,CASSWGGLAGHNEQFF,TGCGCCAGCAGCTGGGGGGGACTAGCGGGACACAATGAGCAGTTCTTC
TRBV27,-,TRBD2,TRBJ2-3,CASSSLLAGGPQDTQYF,TGTGCCAGCAGTTCCCTACTAGCGGGGGGGCCGCAAGATACGCAGTATTTT
TRBV4-1,once,-,TRBJ2-2,CASSQVGRNTGELFF,TGCGCCAGCAGCCAAGTGGGGAGAAACACCGGGGAGCTGTTTTTT
TRBV5-1,-,TRBD1,TRBJ2-4,CASSLVAGGPNIQYF,TGCGCCAGCAGCTTGGTAGCAGGGGGCCCAAACATTCAGTACTTC
TRBV24-1,-,-,TRBJ2-3,CATSDYSGTQYF,TGTGCCACCAGTGATTATTCGGGTACGCAGTATTTT
TRBV27,-,TRBD1,TRBJ1-1,CASSLTGVSLVTEAFF,TGTGCCAGCAGTTTGACAGGGGTAAGTCTCGTCACTGAAGCTTTCTTT
TRBV19,-,-,TRBJ2-3,CASSDGGVGLGAQYF,TGTGCCAGTAGTGACGGGGGTGTCGGACTTGGTGCGCAGTATTTT
TRBV20-1,-,-,TRBJ1-2,CSARDYLGYTF,TGCAGTGCTAGAGATTATCTTGGCTACACCTTC
TRBV10-3,once,-,TRBJ1-6,CAISDSSGGGRSPLHF,TGTGCCATCAGTGATTCGTCGGGGGGCGGTAGGTCACCCCTCCACTTT
TRBV4-2,-,-,TRBJ1-2,CASSQDFAITSGYTF,TGTGCCAGCAGCCAAGACTTTGCGATTACCTCTGGCTACACCTTC
TRBV30,-,TRBD1,TRBJ2-5,CAWEGGQIQETQYF,TGTGCCTGGGAAGGGGGACAGATCCAAGAGACCCAGTACTTC
TRBV11-2,once,TRBD1,TRBJ1-4,CASSSLLQGAREKLFF,TGTGCCAGCAGCTCTCTTCTACAGGGGGCTCGAGAAAAACTGTTTTTT
TRBV6-2/TRBV6-3,-,-,TRBJ1-2,CASSASVVDGYTF,TGTGCCAGCAGTGCCTCGGTGGTCGATGGCTACACCTTC
TRBV19,-,TRBD1,TRBJ1-2,CASSTRDRLRDGYTF,TGTGCCAGTAGTACAAGGGACAGGCTAAGGGATGGCTACACCTTC
TRBV15,-,TRBD2,TRBJ2-3,CATSRGISSGGLDTQYF,TGTGCCACCAGCAGAGGGATTAGCTCGGGGGGACTAGATACGCAGTATTTT
TRBV12-3/TRBV12-4,-,-,TRBJ2-5,CASSLARVETQYF,TGTGCCAGCAGTTTAGCCCGGGTAGAGACCCAGTACTTC
TRBV30,-,TRBD1,TRBJ2-7,CAATGVISYEQYF,TGTGCTGCAACAGGGGTCATCTCCTACGAGCAGTACTTC
TRBV24-1,-,TRBD2,TRBJ2-3,CATSDPGTSGGVDTQYF,TGTGCCACCAGTGACCCCGGGACTAGCGGGGGAGTGGATACGCAGTATTTT
TRBV7-3,-,-,TRBJ2-5,CASSPRAGTFETQYF,TGTGCCAGCAGCCCTCGCGCGGGAACCTTTGAGACCCAGTACTTC
TRBV4-1,-,TRBD1,TRBJ1-3,CASSQTGTGILSGNTIYF,TGCGCCAGCAGCCAAACCGGGACAGGGATCTTGTCTGGAAACACCATATATTTT
TRBV4-2,-,TRBD1,TRBJ2-7,CASSPLGQTYEQYF,TGTGCCAGCAGCCCCTTGGGACAGACCTACGAGCAGTACTTC
TRBV25-1,-,TRBD2,TRBJ2-7,CASSTLAEAYEQYF,TGTGCCAGCAGTACCCTAGCGGAGGCCTACGAGCAGTACTTC
TRBV7-9,-,TRBD1,TRBJ2-2,CASSLGQGHGELFF,TGTGCCAGCAGCTTAGGACAGGGCCACGGGGAGCTGTTTTTT
TRBV7-2,-,-,TRBJ2-4,CASSPGAAKNIQYF,TGTGCCAGCAGCCCAGGGGCAGCCAAAAACATTCAGTACTTC
TRBV2,-,-,TRBJ1-2,CASSGLGNRAQRYGYTF,TGTGCCAGCAGTGGCTTAGGAAACAGGGCTCAACGCTATGGCTACACCTTC
TRBV11-3,-,-,TRBJ2-3,CASSWRGTDTQYF,TGTGCCAGCAGTTGGAGGGGCACAGATACGCAGTATTTT
TRBV7-9,-,-,TRBJ2-1,CASSLAPGVPYNEQFF,TGTGCCAGCAGCTTAGCGCCGGGGGTCCCTTACAATGAGCAGTTCTTC
TRBV5-4,-,-,TRBJ1-2,CASSGGGEMGYGYTF,TGTGCCAGCAGCGGGGGCGGTGAAATGGGTTATGGCTACACCTTC
TRBV6-5,-,-,TRBJ1-5,CASSWRGNSNQPQHF,TGTGCCAGCAGTTGGCGGGGGAATAGCAATCAGCCCCAGCATTTT
TRBV3-1/TRBV3-2,-,-,TRBJ1-1,CASSQERNTEAFF,TGTGCCAGCAGCCAAGAGAGGAACACTGAAGCTTTCTTT
TRBV20-1,many,-,TRBJ1-1,CSASNREGFTSEAFF,TGCAGTGCTAGTAACAGGGAAGGTTTCACCTCTGAAGCTTTCTTT
TRBV7-2,-,TRBD2,TRBJ2-2,CASSLWGLAGGTGELFF,TGTGCCAGCAGCTTATGGGGACTAGCGGGGGGGACCGGGGAGCTGTTTTTT
TRBV4-2,-,TRBD1,TRBJ2-1,CASSPGTGENEQFF,TGTGCCAGCAGCCCCGGGACAGGAGAGAATGAGCAGTTCTTC
TRBV5-1,-,-,TRBJ2-2,CASSLVGSNTGELFF,TGCGCCAGCAGCTTGGTCGGTTCTAACACCGGGGAGCTGTTTTTT
TRBV5-1,few,TRBD1,TRBJ2-7,CASSLQGAQFAEQYF,TGCGCCAGCAGCTTGCAGGGGGCTCAGTTTGCCGAGCAGTACTTC
TRBV20-1,-,TRBD2,TRBJ2-3,CSAERGDTQYF,TGCAGTGCCGAGCGGGGGGATACGCAGTATTTT